Below, 23 T cell receptor beta chains from the same sample are listed, as sequenced in a study of cytomegalovirus exposure and HLA in healthy donors. The table came from immunoSEQ multiplex PCR; TCRdb's copy has only in-frame clones and leaves some out. The table lists about 240,000 clones, approximately 87% of them singletons. Sequencing was carried out using PBMCs. These receptors were taken from a man aged 18 to 29 in good health and CMV-seronegative.

Here the CDR3 DNA reads TGTGCCAGCAGCTTGGGGGTGGAGGACTCTGGAAACACCATATATTTT. As protein: CASSLGVEDSGNTIYF. The V and J genes are TRBV5-6 and TRBJ1-3, with D unclear. In germline, CDR1 is SGHDT, CDR2 YYEEEE. The V and J ends lost 0 bases and 0 bases respectively, with 10 bases between them. The CDR3 totals 16 residues. Using reference TRBV5-6 and TRBJ1-3 for the parts outside the CDR3, the full variable domain is DAGVTQSPTHLIKTRGQQVTLRCSPKSGHDTVSWYQQALGQGPQFIFQYYEEEERQRGNFPDRFSGHQFPNYSSELNVNALLLGDSALYLCASSLGVEDSGNTIYFGEGSWLTVV.

The gene calls are TRBV5-1 and TRBJ2-2; 7 nucleotides match TRBD2. This CDR3 comprises 13 residues. CDR1 is SGHRS and CDR2 is YFSETQ in the germline V gene. V lost 5 bases, J lost 7 bases, and 5 bases stayed unmatched. The CDR3 here is CASRPGRVGELFF. The CDR3 DNA reads as TGCGCCAGCAGGCCAGGGAGGGTCGGGGAGCTGTTTTTT.

This clone came up a few times. The chain is built from TRBV2 and TRBJ1-5; D possibly corresponds to TRBD1 (6 bases). Germline loops: CDR1 SNHLY, CDR2 FYNNEI. The V end was cut by 7 bases, the J end by 0 bases, with 16 bases between. There are 16 residues in the CDR3. The CDR3 DNA reads TGTGCCAGCAACCAAGGGGGGGCGTATAGCAATCAGCCCCAGCATTTT. Residues: CASNQGGAYSNQPQHF.

The chain has TRBV27 and TRBJ2-3, with D maybe TRBD2 (6 bases). There are 15 residues in the CDR3. The germline CDR1 and CDR2 sequences are MNHEY and SMNVEV (reference sequence). V was trimmed by 3 bases and J by 0 bases, leaving 10 bases between them. The CDR3 protein is CASSLTGVSTDTQYF. The CDR3 bases are TGTGCCAGCAGTTTGACGGGGGTTAGCACAGATACGCAGTATTTT.

The chain is built from TRBV9 and TRBJ2-6; no firm D call. V lost 0 bases to trimming and J lost 2 bases, with 6 bases between them. CDR1 is SGDLS and CDR2 is YYNGEE in the germline V gene. The CDR3 has 15 residues. CDR3 region: CASSVAGAGANVLTF. The CDR3 DNA is TGTGCCAGCAGCGTAGCGGGTGCTGGGGCCAACGTCCTGACTTTC.

This rearrangement joins TRBV11-3 to TRBJ2-3; D gene unclear. The length of the CDR3 is 14 residues. V dropped 4 bases and J dropped 0 bases, with 8 bases sitting between them. The germline V gene has CDR1 SGHNT and CDR2 YENEEA. CDR3 DNA: TGTGCCAGCAGCTCAGAGGCTAGCACAGATACGCAGTATTTT. Its translation is CASSSEASTDTQYF.

This clone was seen a single time. This rearrangement joins TRBV6-1 to TRBJ1-1, with D possibly being TRBD1 (6 bases). The CDR3 is made up of 13 amino acids. The V end lost 7 bases, the J end lost 2 bases, and 11 bases lay between the germline ends. Germline loops: CDR1 MNHNS, CDR2 SASEGT. The CDR3 DNA reads TGTGCCAGCAACCAGGGGTCTAACACTGAAGCTTTCTTT. Translating it yields CASNQGSNTEAFF.

This clone was found a few times. V usage is TRBV7-9 and J usage is TRBJ1-1; 8 bases line up with TRBD1. The length of the CDR3 is 12 residues. Trimming cost V 1 base and J 8 bases; bases outside gene matches: 0. Germline CDR1 SEHNR, CDR2 FQNEAQ (reference sequence). CDR3 DNA: TGTGCCAGCAGCTTAGGGACAGGGGAAGCTTTCTTT. Translating it yields CASSLGTGEAFF.

The chain combines TRBV5-4 with TRBJ2-1, with D possibly being TRBD2 (6 bases). The CDR3 spans 15 residues. The germline V gene has CDR1 SGHNT and CDR2 YYREEE (reference sequence). Between the trimmed V and J ends, which lost 2 bases and 2 bases, there was a span of 11 bases. The chain's CDR3 is CASSFMDYAYNEQFF. Written as DNA, the CDR3 is TGTGCCAGCAGCTTCATGGACTACGCCTACAATGAGCAGTTCTTC.

The chain links TRBV6-4 to TRBJ2-3, with D uncertain. The CDR3 length is 15 residues. V lost 5 bases and J lost 2, with 14 bases in between. Germline values: CDR1 MRHNA, CDR2 SNTAGT. For the CDR3, the DNA is TGTGCCAGCAGTCCAAACTATCCCCCCACAGATACGCAGTATTTT. Translating it yields CASSPNYPPTDTQYF.

In DNA form, the CDR3 reads TGCAGCGTTGTGAGGATTGGGAACACTGAAGCTTTCTTT. This codes for CSVVRIGNTEAFF. V gene TRBV29-1 combines with J gene TRBJ1-1; D gene ambiguous. This CDR3 has 13 residues. Germline CDR1 SQVTM, CDR2 ANQGSEA. V shed 4 bases and J shed 1 base, with 10 bases lying between them.

V is TRBV5-6 and J is TRBJ2-1, with D possibly matching TRBD2 (7 bases). Trimming stripped 6 bases from V and 7 bases from J, with 20 bases between. Germline CDR1 reads SGHDT; CDR2 reads YYEEEE. This CDR3 region has 15 residues. The CDR3 region has the DNA TGTGCCAGCAACCCGTTGGGGGGGGCCCGTAATGAGCAGTTCTTC. Translated, it gives CASNPLGGARNEQFF.

The rearrangement joins TRBV11-2 to TRBJ2-3, with D possibly TRBD2 on 6 matching bases. This CDR3 has 12 amino acids. Germline values: CDR1 SGHAT, CDR2 FQNNGV. The V gene lost 0 bases and the J gene lost 8 bases, with 6 bases spanning the gap. The chain's CDR3 is CASSLEGGTQYF. CDR3 sequence (DNA): TGTGCCAGCAGCTTAGAGGGGGGTACGCAGTATTTT.

The CDR3, as DNA: TGTGCCAGCAGCCCCCAGGGCTTACGTTACAATGAGCAGTTCTTC. Encoded protein: CASSPQGLRYNEQFF. The chain recombines TRBV5-6 with TRBJ2-1, with D maybe TRBD1 (5 bases). This CDR3 is 15 amino acids long. Trimming took off 4 bases at V and 4 bases at J, with 15 bases between the two ends. Germline lookup yields CDR1 SGHDT and CDR2 YYEEEE.

The chain carries TRBV11-3 and TRBJ2-7; TRBD2 matches at 10 bases. The ends lost 5 bases at V and 4 bases at J; junction bases unmatched: 14. This CDR3 is built from 17 residues. Germline CDR1 is SGHNT and CDR2 is YENEEA. The CDR3 here is CASSPSLSGRALYEQYF. The CDR3 DNA sequence: TGTGCCAGCAGCCCTTCCCTCAGCGGGAGGGCCCTGTACGAGCAGTACTTC.

The chain joins TRBV4-3 to TRBJ1-3; 8 bases are a match to TRBD1. The germline V gene encodes CDR1 LGHNA and CDR2 YSLEER. The CDR3 runs 18 residues. The V gene end was trimmed by 0 bases and the J gene end by 0 bases; junction bases not matched to a gene: 7. CDR3 sequence: CASSQDVPGQASGNTIYF. CDR3 bases: TGCGCCAGCAGCCAAGATGTCCCGGGACAGGCCTCTGGAAACACCATATATTTT.

This chain connects TRBV7-8 to TRBJ1-5; D perhaps matches TRBD1 (6 bases). The V gene lost 4 bases and the J gene lost 0 bases, with 19 bases spanning the gap. CDR1 is SGHVS and CDR2 is FQNEAQ in the germline V gene. The CDR3 length is 18 residues. The CDR3 spells CASSSQDPGTHSNQPQHF. The CDR3 nucleotides are TGTGCCAGCAGCTCCCAAGACCCCGGGACACATAGCAATCAGCCCCAGCATTTT.

The genes are TRBV6-6 and TRBJ2-7; D ambiguous. Per germline, CDR1 MNHNY and CDR2 SVGAGI (reference sequence). V lost 3 bases to trimming and J lost 3 bases, with 9 bases between them. The CDR3 covers 13 residues. The CDR3 loop reads CASSYGENYEQYF. DNA of the CDR3: TGTGCCAGCAGTTATGGAGAGAACTACGAGCAGTACTTC.

The chain combines TRBV7-3 with TRBJ2-7; D perhaps matches TRBD2 (5 bases). This CDR3 is built from 14 residues. The germline V gene has CDR1 SGHTA and CDR2 FQGTGA. V was cut by 5 bases and J by 0 bases, with 11 bases left in between. CDR3 nucleotide sequence: TGTGCCAGCAGCACTAGTGCAGGCTCCTACGAGCAGTACTTC. Encoded protein: CASSTSAGSYEQYF. Full variable domain (rest looked up from reference TRBV7-3 and TRBJ2-7): GAGVSQTPSNKVTEKGKYVELRCDPISGHTALYWYRQSLGQGPEFLIYFQGTGAADDSGLPNDRFFAVRPEGSVSTLKIQRTERGDSAVYLCASSTSAGSYEQYFGPGTRLTVT.

The J gene is TRBJ2-7, the V gene TRBV21-1; the table names TRBD1, a call not compared with the DNA. TRBV21-1 is termed a pseudogene. The CDR3 is 14 residues long. The CDR3 DNA reads TGTGCCAGCCCGGACATCTCGAGCTCCTACGAGCAGTACTTC. Encoded protein: CASPDISSSYEQYF.

V and J are TRBV10-1 and TRBJ1-2; no firm D call. The CDR3 covers 13 residues. CDR1 and CDR2 from the germline V gene are WNHNN and SYGVQD (reference sequence). The V and J ends lost 5 bases and 4 bases respectively, with 11 bases between them. The CDR3 DNA sequence: TGCGCCAGCAGTCTTGACAAAGGCTATGGCTACACCTTC. It codes for CASSLDKGYGYTF.

V gene TRBV4-1 combines with J gene TRBJ1-6; 9 nucleotides match TRBD1. Unmatched junction bases numbered 3, after V lost 4 bases and J lost 8 bases. This CDR3 is built from 14 residues. Germline V gene lookup returns CDR1 MGHRA and CDR2 YSYEKL. DNA for the CDR3: TGCGCCAGCAGCCTACGGACAGGGGATTCACCCCTCCACTTT. Residues: CASSLRTGDSPLHF.

The gene calls are TRBV19 and TRBJ2-7, with D possibly TRBD1 on 6 matching bases. The length of the CDR3 is 13 residues. Trimming stripped 2 bases from V and 3 bases from J, with 8 bases between. Germline values: CDR1 LNHDA, CDR2 SQIVND (reference sequence). CDR3 bases: TGTGCCAGTAGTATAACAGGGAACTACGAGCAGTACTTC. Protein product: CASSITGNYEQYF.